This T cell receptor (beta chain) was identified during a study of T-cell reconstitution after alpha-beta-depleted transplantation in children. This CDR3 comprises 15 residues. V was pared by 6 bases and J by 0 bases, with 14 bases between. Unique molecular identifiers were built into the TCRbeta library. TCRdb fed the PCR reads into MiXCR, producing one record per CDR3 protein. The sample lists some 640,000 distinct CDR3 sequences, roughly 15% occurring once. The chain employs TRBV12-3 or TRBV12-4 and TRBJ1-1; D is unresolved. The sequence came from a human donor who donated a stem cell graft to a child with acute myeloid leukemia. Sequenced here: PBMCs from the stem cell graft donor, sampled from the stem cell graft. The CDR3 is CASSPRRLMNTEAFF. The CDR3 nucleotides read TGTGCCAGCAGCCCACGGCGCCTCATGAACACTGAAGCTTTCTTT.